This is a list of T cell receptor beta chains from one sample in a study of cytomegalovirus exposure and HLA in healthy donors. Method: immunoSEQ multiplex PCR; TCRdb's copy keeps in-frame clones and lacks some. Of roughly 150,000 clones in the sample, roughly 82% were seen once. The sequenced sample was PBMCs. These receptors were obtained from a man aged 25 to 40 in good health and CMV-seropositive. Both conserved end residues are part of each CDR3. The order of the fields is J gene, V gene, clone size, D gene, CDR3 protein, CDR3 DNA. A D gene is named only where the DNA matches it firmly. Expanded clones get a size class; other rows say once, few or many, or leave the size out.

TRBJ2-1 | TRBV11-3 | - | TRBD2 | CASSPLAGDVSYNEQFF | TGTGCCAGCAGCCCCCTAGCGGGAGACGTCTCCTACAATGAGCAGTTCTTC
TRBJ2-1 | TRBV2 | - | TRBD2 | CASSDGIERGYNEQFF | TGTGCCAGCAGTGACGGTATAGAGCGGGGATACAATGAGCAGTTCTTC
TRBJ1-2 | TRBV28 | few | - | CASSLAAGSGYTF | TGTGCCAGCAGCCTGGCGGCGGGTTCTGGCTACACCTTC
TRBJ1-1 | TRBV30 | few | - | CAWGGGAGKWNTEAFF | TGTGCCTGGGGAGGCGGGGCGGGTAAATGGAACACTGAAGCTTTCTTT
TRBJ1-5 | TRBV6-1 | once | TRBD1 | CASRGQPNQPQHF | TGTGCCAGCAGGGGACAGCCCAACCAGCCCCAGCATTTT
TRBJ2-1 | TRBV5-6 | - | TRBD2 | CASSLAGTSGYNEQFF | TGTGCCAGCAGCTTGGCGGGGACTAGCGGGTACAATGAGCAGTTCTTC
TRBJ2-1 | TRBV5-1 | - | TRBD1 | CASSSRGGRYNEQFF | TGCGCCAGCAGCTCAAGAGGGGGCAGGTACAATGAGCAGTTCTTC
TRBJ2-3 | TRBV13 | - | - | CASSLVSGSTDTQYF | TGTGCCAGCAGCTTAGTTAGCGGTTCCACAGATACGCAGTATTTT
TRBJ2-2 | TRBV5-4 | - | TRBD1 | CASSLQTGRELFF | TGTGCCAGCAGCCTACAGACAGGGCGGGAGCTGTTTTTT
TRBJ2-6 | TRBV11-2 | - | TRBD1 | CASRTGKRSTTNVLTF | TGTGCCAGCAGGACAGGGAAGAGGTCGACGACCAACGTCCTGACTTTC
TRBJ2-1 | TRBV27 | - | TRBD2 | CASSLREAYNEQFF | TGTGCCAGCAGTTTGCGGGAGGCGTACAATGAGCAGTTCTTC
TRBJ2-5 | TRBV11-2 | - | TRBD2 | CASSLLGGEETQYF | TGTGCCAGCAGCTTACTGGGGGGGGAAGAGACCCAGTACTTC